Detailed here is one T cell receptor (beta chain). Its antigen specificity is not known. Per-nucleotide qualities are absent, and no much larger clonotype sits a single base away. The donors came from RACIN, which was a single-arm phase I dose-escalation trial that paired nivolumab and ipilimumab with aspirin, low-dose cyclophosphamide and low-dose radiotherapy. Patients were eligible if they had advanced solid tumors that were TIL-negative. This specimen belongs to a study of low-dose radiotherapy and immunotherapy resistance in tumors (dated by TCRdb to 2022 to 2024). Concerning the study at large: Patients in Cohort 1 were given 0.5 Gy per fraction every 2 weeks, and the prescribed total PTV dose was 6.5 Gy. Patients were given nivolumab as a 240 mg flat dose every two weeks and ipilimumab at 1 mg/kg every six weeks, with both drugs delivered intravenously. Randomization of trial participants into treatment groups was not performed. Aspirin 300 mg was taken orally once daily by patients for four cycles, starting on cycle 1 day 1. Eight patients were included in the translational analysis: three from the first dose cohort and the first five from the second dose cohort. Cyclophosphamide 200 mg/m2 was given intravenously every two weeks, one day before each radiation and immunotherapy administration. For Cohort 2, the dose was 1 Gy per fraction given every two weeks, adding up to 13 Gy in total across 26 weeks.

Superscript III and a set of TRAV- and TRBV-specific primers were used to synthesize first-strand cDNA, so that both TCRalpha and TCRbeta chains were covered. TCRs were amplified with Phusion for approximately 20 PCR cycles using a constant-region primer together with the adapter attached to the V primers. The MessageAmp II aRNA Amplification Kit was used to amplify the isolated mRNA, with in vitro transcription run for about 15 hours at 37 degrees C. mRNA for TCR sequencing was isolated with the Dynabeads mRNA DIRECT Purification Kit. A second 25-cycle Phusion PCR added indexed Illumina adapters, and products were purified with AMPure XP beads. Under the source paper's analysis protocol: Using custom Perl scripts, TCR sequences encoding the same protein were pooled, out-of-frame sequences were removed, and the abundance of each clonotype was computed. The analysis excluded TCR sequences that were supported by just one read. Repertoire metrics included Shannon entropy, Gini index, clonality, richness, and frequency of TCRs shared between repertoires. In TCRdb, the public reads were trimmed at Q25 with fastp and aligned with MiXCR, with productive beta chains retained. Duplicate CDR3 protein sequences are folded into a single record with the most common DNA and genes. These V and J calls rely on TCRdb rather than the paper's analysis. For this sample the table gives 12,000 or so distinct CDR3 sequences, of which 76% were detected only once. Together, the top ten hold roughly 3.6% of the sample.

Counted from cysteine to phenylalanine, this CDR3 has 14 amino acids. Of all the DNA, just the CDR3 is kept, 42 bases in frame from base 1. Sequences SGHTA (CDR1) and FQGTGA (CDR2) are obtained from the germline V gene. Trimming costs V 2 bases and J 3 bases, and their ends lie 10 bases apart. The rearranged chain carries TRBV7-3 and TRBJ1-1; TRBD1 might be the D gene, on 6 matching bases. The receptor's source is a human donor with advanced metastatic prostate, ovarian, gallbladder or colorectal cancer (not recorded which). This table probably holds off-target reads from a library built for another chain. The CDR3 reads as follows: CASSLGGWDTEAFF. The nucleotide sequence reads TGTGCCAGCAGCTTAGGGGGCTGGGACACTGAAGCTTTCTTT.